A single sample is the source of the 17 T cell receptor beta chains below, sequenced in a study of T-cell memory formation after mild COVID-19. TCRdb independently ran MiXCR on the 5' RACE reads; one entry per CDR3 protein. The data show nearly 350,000 distinct CDR3 sequences, around 13% seen once. Specimen: PBMCs or a T cell subset sorted from them (not recorded which). Receptors originate from a man younger than 35 who had mild COVID-19 (a few samples of this study predate the infection). Cell type and time point are not known.

This clonotype has ten or more counts. CDR3 protein: CASSRGRPAYEQYV. CDR3 in DNA: TGTGCCAGCAGCCGGGGACGGCCCGCCTACGAGCAGTACGTC. V and J are TRBV13 and TRBJ2-7; D assignment may be TRBD1 or TRBD2 (5 bases each). Germline CDR1 is PRHDT and CDR2 is FYEKMQ (reference sequence). This CDR3 region has 14 residues. V was pared by 5 bases and J by 2 bases, with 13 bases between.

A few counts support this clonotype. V and J are TRBV27 and TRBJ2-7; TRBD1 matches at 9 bases. The CDR3 is 13 amino acids. V trimming: 8 bases; J trimming: 3 bases; junction bases outside the gene matches: 5. Germline CDR1 MNHEY, CDR2 SMNVEV (reference sequence). As DNA, the CDR3 is TGTGCCAGCGGCAGGACAGGGGTCTACGAGCAGTACGTC. It is translated as CASGRTGVYEQYV.

This clonotype turned up a few times. The rearrangement joins TRBV20-1 to TRBJ2-3; 12 bases are shared with TRBD2. The CDR3 is made up of 15 amino acids. Per the germline V gene, CDR1 is DFQATT and CDR2 is SNEGSKA (reference sequence). The V gene end was trimmed by 4 bases and the J gene end by 0 bases; junction bases not matched to a gene: 2. This CDR3 reads CSAITSGGSTDTQYF. The CDR3 nucleotides are TGCAGTGCTATCACTAGCGGGGGGAGCACAGATACGCAGTATTTT.

This clonotype was seen a few times. The rearrangement uses TRBV5-1 and TRBJ2-5; 10 nucleotides line up with TRBD2. The CDR3 runs 15 residues. CDR1 and CDR2 (germline): SGHRS, YFSETQ. Trimming at V came to 2 bases and at J to 2 bases, leaving 3 bases not matched to a gene. The CDR3 here is CASSFVAGGQETQYF. For the CDR3, the DNA is TGCGCCAGCAGCTTTGTAGCGGGGGGACAAGAGACCCAGTACTTC.

This clonotype was picked up one time. The chain links TRBV12-3 or TRBV12-4 to TRBJ2-3; D unresolved. V was cut by 6 bases and J by 4 bases, with 11 bases left in between. This CDR3 comprises 13 residues. The chain's CDR3 is CASSLSFSDTQYF. CDR3 bases: TGTGCCAGCAGCCTCTCGTTCTCAGATACGCAGTATTTT.

This clonotype was recorded a few times. This chain joins TRBV6-2 or TRBV6-3 and TRBJ2-7; TRBD2 agrees at 7 bases. The CDR3 totals 13 residues. With V trimmed by 7 bases and J by 3 bases, 6 bases remained unmatched. The germline V gene encodes CDR1 MNHEY and CDR2 SVGEGT. CDR3 nucleotides: TGTGCCAGCAAGACGGGAGGAAACTACGAGCAGTACTTC. Its protein is CASKTGGNYEQYF.

This clonotype was counted a few times. The rearrangement uses TRBV2 and TRBJ1-5; no clear D. Trimming cost V 6 bases and J 4 bases, with 13 bases left between them. Germline CDR1 and CDR2: SNHLY and FYNNEI. The CDR3 has 14 amino acids. DNA of the CDR3: TGTGCCAGCAGCGCGATGCAGGAGAATCAGCCCCAGCATTTT. It yields the protein CASSAMQENQPQHF.

The chain is built from TRBV6-5 and TRBJ2-5; maybe TRBD1 (6 bases). V lost 0 bases and J lost 3, with 11 bases in between. The CDR3 is made up of 15 amino acids. The germline V gene has CDR1 MNHEY and CDR2 SVGAGI. The CDR3 here is CASSYSGTTKETQYF. The CDR3 bases are TGTGCCAGCAGTTACTCGGGGACAACAAAAGAGACCCAGTACTTC.

The chain links TRBV2 to TRBJ2-5, with D perhaps being TRBD1 or TRBD2 (5 bases each). This CDR3 has 17 amino acids. V lost 2 bases and J lost 0, with 16 bases in between. Germline V gene sequence: CDR1 SNHLY, CDR2 FYNNEI. The CDR3 sequence: CASSERGRTLYQETQYF. CDR3 bases: TGTGCCAGCAGTGAACGGGGCAGAACCTTGTACCAAGAGACCCAGTACTTC.

This clonotype occurred a few times. CDR3 bases: TGTGCCAGCCGTAGGACTAGCGGGGTACTGAATGAGCAGTTCTTC. This gives the protein CASRRTSGVLNEQFF. V gene TRBV2 combines with J gene TRBJ2-1; 12 bases match TRBD2. The V and J ends lost 8 bases and 7 bases, in that order; junction bases with no gene match: 9. In germline, CDR1 is SNHLY, CDR2 FYNNEI. The CDR3 spans 15 residues.

This clonotype was counted many times. This chain links TRBV7-2 with TRBJ2-2; D not certain. Germline V gene lookup returns CDR1 SGHTA and CDR2 FQGNSA. V gave up 0 bases and J gave up 2 bases, with 7 bases separating them. The CDR3 is 15 residues long. CDR3 in DNA: TGTGCCAGCAGCTTAGCGGCCCATAACACCGGGGAGCTGTTTTTT. This codes for CASSLAAHNTGELFF.

Only a few counts were recorded for this clonotype. This rearrangement joins TRBV6-2 or TRBV6-3 to TRBJ1-5; D possibly corresponds to TRBD1 (6 bases). V was trimmed by 10 bases and J by 3 bases, leaving 16 bases between them. CDR1 and CDR2 from the germline V gene are MNHEY and SVGEGT. This CDR3 comprises 14 residues. The CDR3 DNA is TGTGCCACCACCAAGGAGGGGGTCAATCAGCCCCAGCATTTT. This gives the protein CATTKEGVNQPQHF.

This clonotype was recorded a few times. This chain connects TRBV4-1 to TRBJ1-4; the D is unclear. CDR3 length: 14 amino acids. CDR1 and CDR2 (germline): MGHRA, YSYEKL. V was shortened by 5 bases and J by 8 bases, with 15 bases between the two germline ends. The CDR3 loop reads CASSYTLSLEKLFF. The CDR3 DNA follows: TGCGCCAGCAGCTACACCCTTTCCCTCGAAAAACTGTTTTTT.

The gene calls are TRBV20-1 and TRBJ1-1; D not certain. CDR3 length: 12 amino acids. Germline assignment: CDR1 DFQATT and CDR2 SNEGSKA (reference sequence). V lost 3 bases to trimming and J lost 0 bases, with 5 bases between them. The CDR3 DNA sequence: TGCAGTGCTAGGACAATGAACACTGAAGCTTTCTTT. This encodes CSARTMNTEAFF.

J is TRBJ1-5 and V is TRBV4-2, with D uncertain. The V gene's germline CDR1 is LGHNA and CDR2 YNFKEQ. Trimming stripped 1 base from V and 3 bases from J, with 7 bases between. CDR3 length: 14 residues. The CDR3 sequence: CASSQAGANQPQHF. DNA for the CDR3: TGTGCCAGCAGCCAAGCCGGTGCCAATCAGCCCCAGCATTTT.

This clonotype has just a few counts. This chain links TRBV6-6 with TRBJ2-1; D might be TRBD2 (5 bases). Germline-derived CDR1 and CDR2 are MNHNY and SVGAGI (reference sequence). The CDR3 extends over 15 amino acids. The V and J ends lost 0 bases and 4 bases respectively, with 10 bases between them. CDR3 coding DNA: TGTGCCAGCAGTTACTCCCTAGCCCCTTACAATGAGCAGTTCTTC. Amino acid sequence: CASSYSLAPYNEQFF.

The chain carries TRBV20-1 and TRBJ2-7, with D possibly being TRBD1 (5 bases). CDR3 length: 13 amino acids. V was cut by 5 bases and J by 1 base, with 12 bases left in between. The V gene's germline CDR1 is DFQATT and CDR2 SNEGSKA (reference sequence). CDR3 DNA sequence: TGCAGTGCTCGCCCCAGGGTGTCCTACGAGCAGTACTTC. The encoded protein is CSARPRVSYEQYF.